The 7 T cell receptor beta chains below come from one sample, sequenced in a study of molecular identifiers for immune sequencing clone quantification (dated by TCRdb to the late 2010s). Receptor libraries were prepared by PCR. The listed sequencing device is NextSeq 500. Clones were called with MiXCR by TCRdb after fastp trimmed the public reads at Q25, and only in-frame beta chains were retained. Rows matching on CDR3 protein sequence are summarized as one entry with the most common DNA and genes. The sample table shows roughly 630,000 distinct CDR3 sequences, and 25% are seen once. The ten largest clonotypes hold about 0.73% of the sample. The sequenced material came from naive CD8+ T cells from blood, with Jurkat cell RNA spiked in. Per the publication, the cell subset or site label means: FACS-sorted CD8+CD4-CCR7+CD45RA+ naive T cells. These receptors were taken from a human donor in good health. Some libraries in this study had Jurkat cell RNA spiked in.

With regard to this clonotype: It may be a read error: a sequence one base away is much more abundant. V and J are TRBV6-5 and TRBJ2-1; TRBD1 matches 9 bases. V was pared by 6 bases and J by 12 bases, with 12 bases of the junction left unmatched. The CDR3 consists of 14 residues. From germline, CDR1 is MNHEY and CDR2 SVGAGI. The CDR3 reads CASRAGTGYHGQFF. In nucleotides, the CDR3 is TGTGCCAGCAGAGCCGGGACAGGGTACCATGGGCAGTTCTTC.

This clonotype was counted a few times. This rearrangement joins TRBV6-5 to TRBJ1-1; D is possibly TRBD1 (6 bases). Germline V lookup: CDR1 MNHEY, CDR2 SVGAGI. V lost 10 bases and J 3 bases, leaving 12 bases between the germline ends. This CDR3 comprises 12 residues. This CDR3 is CATGQRYTEAFF. CDR3 bases: TGTGCCACCGGACAGAGGTACACTGAAGCTTTCTTT.

This clonotype was detected a few times. The gene calls are TRBV28 and TRBJ1-6, with a possible D match to TRBD1 (5 bases). The germline V gene has CDR1 MDHEN and CDR2 SYDVKM. V was trimmed by 3 bases and J by 10 bases, leaving 13 bases between them. The CDR3 spans 14 residues. CDR3 in DNA: TGTGCCAGCAGTTTGGGGGGACGGTGGTCACCCCTCCACTTT. Translated, it gives CASSLGGRWSPLHF.

This clonotype was counted a few times. The V call is TRBV6-5, the J call TRBJ1-5; TRBD1 is a possible D gene (5 bases). V lost 6 bases and J 2 bases, leaving 14 bases between the germline ends. CDR3 size: 15 residues. The V gene's germline CDR1 is MNHEY and CDR2 SVGAGI. The CDR3 DNA reads TGTGCCAGCAGGCCCGGGGCCGGGGGCAATCAGCCCCAGCATTTT. This gives the protein CASRPGAGGNQPQHF.

This sequence joins TRBV6-6 and TRBJ2-3; 10 bases map to TRBD2. Germline V gene sequence: CDR1 MNHNY, CDR2 SVGAGI (reference sequence). The CDR3 consists of 15 residues. The J segment lost 5 bases and the V segment lost 6 bases, leaving 8 bases of the junction unmatched. In nucleotides, the CDR3 is TGTGCCAGCAGCTCCGGGACTAGCGATATAGATACGCAGTATTTT. This encodes CASSSGTSDIDTQYF.

The sample holds many counts of this clonotype. This rearrangement joins TRBV29-1 to TRBJ2-7; D gene unclear. Germline-derived CDR1 and CDR2 are SQVTM and ANQGSEA. With 0 bases removed from V and 6 bases from J, the gap between germline ends came to 6 bases. The CDR3 is made up of 11 amino acids. The CDR3, as DNA: TGCAGCGTTGAAGAGTGGGGCGAGCAGTACTTC. Its protein is CSVEEWGEQYF.

The chain couples TRBV20-1 to TRBJ2-7, with TRBD1 identical over 7 bases. With V trimmed by 5 bases and J by 0 bases, 7 bases remained unmatched. Germline CDR1 reads DFQATT; CDR2 reads SNEGSKA (reference sequence). The CDR3 contains 14 residues. Written as DNA, the CDR3 is TGCAGTGCTGGAGCCGACAGGGTCTCCTACGAGCAGTACTTC. This translates into CSAGADRVSYEQYF.